This record concerns one T cell receptor (beta chain) sequence. Its antigen is not known. This specimen belongs to a study of T cell repertoires in cytomegalovirus infection. In the study overall: Indicated by public TCR beta signatures were CMV infection and matching HLA type.

MiXCR, applied by TCRdb to the reads, yields one record per CDR3 protein. Found here are around 900,000 distinct CDR3 sequences, around 31% of them singletons; the top ten hold roughly 13%. General study points: HLA-C-restricted CMV clonotypes gave the most frequent clonotype in two of eight donors. Carriage of CMV together with the relevant HLA was identifiable through cumulative public TCR beta family frequency.

Trimming shortened V by 7 bases and J by 3 bases, and 12 bases separated the two germline ends. The CDR3 is 14 residues long. Germline V gene lookup returns CDR1 LNHDA and CDR2 SQIVND (reference sequence). This clonotype originated in a human donor in good health (CMV status not recorded). Some clones in this sample may be carry-over from other donors' samples. This sequence joins TRBV19 and TRBJ2-2; D may be TRBD2 (7 bases). The source was cultured CD8+ T cells from PBMCs, collected from culture after CMV antigen stimulation. The CDR3 DNA reads as TGTGCCAGTACGACGGGGGGCTACACCGGGGAGCTGTTTTTT. It encodes CASTTGGYTGELFF.